Each of the 6 T cell receptor beta chains below was sequenced from the same sample in a study of blood T cell repertoires in COVID-19. Clones were read by immunoSEQ multiplex PCR, and TCRdb kept only the in-frame ones, dropping some. There are fewer than 400,000 clones in the sample; approximately 88% occur only once, and around 5% lies in the top ten. Sequenced sample: PBMCs or T cells enriched from blood (not recorded which). Source of these receptors: a man aged 25-40 years who had recovered from COVID-19.

The chain employs TRBV7-8 and TRBJ2-1; D is perhaps TRBD1 (6 bases). Germline-derived CDR1 and CDR2 are SGHVS and FQNEAQ. The CDR3 sequence is 16 residues long. V lost 3 bases, J lost 7 bases, and 19 bases lay in between. CDR3 nucleotide sequence: TGTGCCAGCAGCTTTACCTCCGGGACACGGATTAATGAGCAGTTCTTC. Protein product: CASSFTSGTRINEQFF.

The CDR3 here is CATSRGVANQPQHF. CDR3 DNA: TGTGCCACCAGCAGGGGAGTAGCCAATCAGCCCCAGCATTTT. The rearrangement uses TRBV15 and TRBJ1-5; D gene uncertain. Germline V gives CDR1 LNHNV, CDR2 YYDKDF (reference sequence). V shed 3 bases and J shed 3 bases, with 9 bases lying between them. The CDR3 sequence is 14 residues long.

Only one count was recorded for this clone. Here the CDR3 reads CASSQPGTNNYGYTF. The CDR3 bases are TGCGCCAGCAGCCAGCCTGGGACAAATAACTATGGCTACACCTTC. The chain couples TRBV4-1 to TRBJ1-2; a weak D match, TRBD1 (6 bases). CDR3 length: 15 residues. Germline CDR1 is MGHRA and CDR2 is YSYEKL. The V gene lost 3 bases and the J gene lost 1 base, with 12 bases spanning the gap.

The CDR3 loop reads CASSYSGTGKGETQYF. The CDR3 region has the DNA TGTGCCAGCAGTTACTCGGGGACAGGGAAGGGAGAGACCCAGTACTTC. This chain links TRBV6-5 with TRBJ2-5, with 9 positions matching TRBD1. CDR3 size: 16 residues. Trimming at V came to 0 bases and at J to 4 bases, leaving 6 bases not matched to a gene. CDR1 MNHEY and CDR2 SVGAGI come from the germline V gene.

This sequence joins TRBV6-1 and TRBJ2-7; 8 positions match TRBD1. CDR3 length: 15 amino acids. Trimming at V came to 0 bases and at J to 4 bases, leaving 5 bases not matched to a gene. Germline values: CDR1 MNHNS, CDR2 SASEGT. The CDR3 is CASSEASGGRYEQYF. DNA for the CDR3: TGTGCCAGCAGTGAAGCGTCAGGGGGCAGATACGAGCAGTACTTC.

This clone was seen just once. The chain carries TRBV30 and TRBJ1-1; 7 bases align to TRBD1. Germline trimming cut 4 bases from V and 1 base from J; bases unmatched to any gene: 6. Germline lookup yields CDR1 GTSNPN and CDR2 SVGIG (reference sequence). The CDR3 runs 14 residues. CDR3 nucleotide sequence: TGTGCCTGGACCAGGGGGGATGGGAACACTGAAGCTTTCTTT. Its translation: CAWTRGDGNTEAFF.